These T cell receptor beta chains were read from a single sample in a study of Ad26.COV2.S vaccination and SARS-CoV-2 variants. The table came from immunoSEQ multiplex PCR; TCRdb's copy has only in-frame clones and leaves some out. The sample carries under 600,000 clones, nearly 90% recorded once. This material consisted of peripheral blood, taken in a trial of Ad26.COV2.S vaccine versus placebo. The origin of the receptors is a person between 18 and 60 years old who received the Ad26.COV2.S COVID-19 vaccine or a placebo. Both conserved end residues are part of each CDR3. The order of the fields is V gene, J gene, CDR3 length, clone size, D gene, CDR3 DNA, CDR3 protein. The D gene is left open where the match is weak. Clone size appears in some rows only: once, few, many, or a class for an expanded clone.

TRBV6-2/TRBV6-3	TRBJ2-5	14	once	TRBD1	TGTGCCAGCAGTCCGACAGGGCTAACAGAGACCCAGTACTTC	CASSPTGLTETQYF
TRBV14	TRBJ1-1	12	.	.	TGTGCCAGCAGCCCTCTTTTGGCTGAAGCTTTCTTT	CASSPLLAEAFF
TRBV5-1	TRBJ1-4	14	.	.	TGCGCCAGCAGCTTGCGTTCCGCCTCTGAAAAACTGTTTTTT	CASSLRSASEKLFF
TRBV7-2	TRBJ1-2	14	few	TRBD1	TGTGCCAGCAGCTTAGAAGGTCAGGGGGTTGGCTACACCTTC	CASSLEGQGVGYTF
TRBV27	TRBJ2-7	13	.	.	TGTGCCAGCAGTTTATCGAGGGGGGGAGAGCAGTACTTC	CASSLSRGGEQYF
TRBV19	TRBJ2-3	13	.	.	TGTGCCAGTAGTATTGGGGTCACAGATACGCAGTATTTT	CASSIGVTDTQYF
TRBV4-3	TRBJ1-1	13	few	.	TGCGCCAGCAGCCAGGGGCTCGGAACTGAAGCTTTCTTT	CASSQGLGTEAFF
TRBV30	TRBJ2-1	12	.	.	TGTGCCTGGAGTGTTACCGGAACTGAGCAGTTCTTC	CAWSVTGTEQFF
TRBV6-2/TRBV6-3	TRBJ1-3	16	.	.	TGTGCCAGCAGCCCCAGACAGGTTGACTCTGGAAACACCATATATTTT	CASSPRQVDSGNTIYF
TRBV28	TRBJ2-7	14	.	TRBD1	TGTGCCAGCAATTCCGGGACAGCCCTCTACGAGCAGTACTTC	CASNSGTALYEQYF
TRBV14	TRBJ2-3	14	.	.	TGTGCCAGCAGCGCCCGGGAGTCCTCGGGTACGCAGTATTTT	CASSARESSGTQYF
TRBV24-1	TRBJ2-7	13	.	TRBD1	TGTGCCACCAGTGCGGACAGGACCTACGAGCAGTACTTC	CATSADRTYEQYF
TRBV7-2	TRBJ1-6	15	.	.	TGTGCCAGCAGCCCGGACGAGACCAATAATTCACCCCTCCACTTT	CASSPDETNNSPLHF
TRBV6-5	TRBJ1-6	16	few	TRBD1	TGTGCCAGCAGTTACCGGCAGGGGGCTCGGAATTCACCCCTCCACTTT	CASSYRQGARNSPLHF
TRBV27	TRBJ2-5	14	.	.	TGTGCCAGCAGCTCACTAGTTTCGGAAGAGACCCAGTACTTC	CASSSLVSEETQYF
TRBV6-5	TRBJ2-7	15	.	.	TGTGCCAGCAGTTACTCTTTCGACATCCGCTACGAGCAGTACTTC	CASSYSFDIRYEQYF
TRBV7-2	TRBJ2-2	15	.	TRBD2	TGTGCCAGCAGCTTAGCGGGGAGGGTGACCGGGGAGCTGTTTTTT	CASSLAGRVTGELFF
TRBV11-2	TRBJ2-5	11	.	.	TGTGCCAGCAGCGCCCAAGAGACCCAGTACTTC	CASSAQETQYF
TRBV11-2	TRBJ1-1	16	.	TRBD1	TGTGCCAGCAGCCCAGGACAGGGTAGGGAATACACTGAAGCTTTCTTT	CASSPGQGREYTEAFF
TRBV19	TRBJ1-1	14	.	.	TGTGCCAGTAGTATAGTCGGGGCGCCCACTGAAGCTTTCTTT	CASSIVGAPTEAFF
TRBV27	TRBJ1-5	15	.	.	TGTGCCAGCAGTAAAGGTGGTATGAGCAATCAGCCCCAGCATTTT	CASSKGGMSNQPQHF
TRBV28	TRBJ1-1	14	.	.	TGTGCCAGCAGCCCACTTTCCCGCCGAGATGAAGCTTTCTTT	CASSPLSRRDEAFF
TRBV29-1	TRBJ2-7	11	few	.	TGCAGCGTAAATCTCGGTTACGAGCAGTACTTC	CSVNLGYEQYF
TRBV5-1	TRBJ1-2	15	.	.	TGCGCCAGCAGCTTGGTGACGGGAACCTCTATGGGCTACACCTTC	CASSLVTGTSMGYTF
TRBV5-1	TRBJ2-7	14	.	TRBD2	TGCGCCAGCAGCCTAACTAGCGGGAGTGCCGAGCAGTACTTC	CASSLTSGSAEQYF
TRBV27	TRBJ1-2	13	.	.	TGTGCCAGCAGTTTGGCAGGAGACTATGGCTACACCTTC	CASSLAGDYGYTF
TRBV7-9	TRBJ1-3	12	.	.	TGTGCCAGCAGCTATACGGGAAACACCATATATTTT	CASSYTGNTIYF
TRBV5-1	TRBJ2-7	12	few	TRBD1	TGCGCCAGCAGCTATACAGGGGGATGGCAGTACTTC	CASSYTGGWQYF
TRBV5-1	TRBJ2-7	13	.	.	TGCGCCAGCAGCGCATACAGGGAGGAGGAGCAGTACTTC	CASSAYREEEQYF
TRBV7-2	TRBJ2-7	13	.	.	TGTGCCAGCAGCTTAGGACGGGTCTACGAGCAGTACTTC	CASSLGRVYEQYF
TRBV14	TRBJ2-7	15	.	.	TGTGCCAGCAGCCCTGGTCGTGCACCCTCCTACGAGCAGTACTTC	CASSPGRAPSYEQYF
TRBV29-1	TRBJ2-3	15	.	.	TGCAGCGTAGCCGGGACTCCGGATATCACAGATACGCAGTATTTT	CSVAGTPDITDTQYF
TRBV11-2	TRBJ2-1	13	.	.	TGTGCCAGCAGCTTAGCCACCAACAATGAGCAGTTCTTC	CASSLATNNEQFF
TRBV7-9	TRBJ1-1	17	.	TRBD1	TGTGCCAGCAGCTTACCCTTCAGGGGGCAGGGGAACACTGAAGCTTTCTTT	CASSLPFRGQGNTEAFF
TRBV7-2	TRBJ2-2	14	few	.	TGTGCCAGCAGCTTAAGGGGGGGAGGCGGGGAGCTGTTTTTT	CASSLRGGGGELFF
TRBV2	TRBJ1-1	14	.	.	TGTGCCAGCAGTTGGACAGAAGAAATAGTAGGAGCTTTCTTT	CASSWTEEIVGAFF
TRBV28	TRBJ1-6	14	once	TRBD1	TGTGCCAGCAGGACGGGACAGGAGTATTCACCCCTCCACTTT	CASRTGQEYSPLHF
TRBV3-1/TRBV3-2	TRBJ1-2	15	.	.	TGTGCCAGCAGCCAAGATTTTGGGGGGGTACTTGGCTACACCTTC	CASSQDFGGVLGYTF
TRBV4-3	TRBJ1-2	16	once	.	TGCGCCAGCAGCCAAGATCGTACCGGGAGCCCCTATGGCTACACCTTC	CASSQDRTGSPYGYTF
TRBV6-5	TRBJ2-7	16	.	.	TGTGCCAGCAGTTACTCGAAAAGTACACCCACCTACGAGCAGTACTTC	CASSYSKSTPTYEQYF
TRBV7-9	TRBJ2-5	13	.	TRBD2	TGTGCCAGCAGCGCCAGACTAGCGGAGACCCAGTACTTC	CASSARLAETQYF
TRBV27	TRBJ2-3	15	.	.	TGTGCCAGCAGTTTCCGAGGATCTAGCACAGATACGCAGTATTTT	CASSFRGSSTDTQYF
TRBV2	TRBJ1-5	14	few	TRBD1	TGTGCCAGCAGTGATGGACAGGGAAATCAGCCCCAGCATTTT	CASSDGQGNQPQHF
TRBV6-4	TRBJ2-1	14	.	.	TGTGCCAGCAGTGAAGAGGGGGGCTACAATGAGCAGTTCTTC	CASSEEGGYNEQFF
TRBV2	TRBJ1-1	13	.	.	TGTGCCAGCAGTGAATCTCGGGACCCGGGGGCTTTCTTT	CASSESRDPGAFF
TRBV7-9	TRBJ2-5	15	.	TRBD2	TGTGCCAGCAGTCCTAGCGGGAGGTACCAAGAGACCCAGTACTTC	CASSPSGRYQETQYF